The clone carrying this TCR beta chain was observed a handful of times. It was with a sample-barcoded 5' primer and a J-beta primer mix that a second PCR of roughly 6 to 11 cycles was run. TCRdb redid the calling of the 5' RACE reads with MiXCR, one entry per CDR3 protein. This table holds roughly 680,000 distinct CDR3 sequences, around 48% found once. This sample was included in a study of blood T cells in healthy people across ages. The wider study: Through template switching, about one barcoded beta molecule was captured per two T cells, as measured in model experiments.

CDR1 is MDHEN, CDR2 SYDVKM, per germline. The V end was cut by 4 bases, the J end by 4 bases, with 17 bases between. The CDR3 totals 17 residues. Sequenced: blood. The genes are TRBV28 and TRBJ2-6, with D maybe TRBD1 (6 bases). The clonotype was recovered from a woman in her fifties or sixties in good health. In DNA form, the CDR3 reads TGTGCCAGCAGTTCTATAGGGGGAACTTACGGGGCCAACGTCCTGACTTTC. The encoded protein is CASSSIGGTYGANVLTF.